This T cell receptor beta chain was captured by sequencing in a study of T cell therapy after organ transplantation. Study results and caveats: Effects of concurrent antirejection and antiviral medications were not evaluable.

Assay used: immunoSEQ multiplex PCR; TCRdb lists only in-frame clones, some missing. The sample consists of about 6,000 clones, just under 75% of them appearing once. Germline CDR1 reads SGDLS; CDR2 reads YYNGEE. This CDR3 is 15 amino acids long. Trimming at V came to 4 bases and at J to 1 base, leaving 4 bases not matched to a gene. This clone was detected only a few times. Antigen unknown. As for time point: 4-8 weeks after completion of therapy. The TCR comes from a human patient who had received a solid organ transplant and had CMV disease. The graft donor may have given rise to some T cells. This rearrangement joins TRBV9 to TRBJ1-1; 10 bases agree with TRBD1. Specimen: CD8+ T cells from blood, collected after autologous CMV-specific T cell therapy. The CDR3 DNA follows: TGTGCCAGCAGCCCCGGGACAGGGGCGAACACTGAAGCTTTCTTT. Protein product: CASSPGTGANTEAFF.